These 8 T cell receptor beta chains share one sample of origin, sequenced in a study of T cells in Graves' hyperthyroidism and ophthalmopathy. Authors of the study amplified TCR beta CDR3 regions from RNA transcripts. First-round RT-PCR of the TCR CDR3 relied on the HTBI primer set. One entry per CDR3 protein results from TCRdb running MiXCR on the multiplex PCR reads. The table records about 410,000 distinct CDR3 sequences, around 15% of them present only once. The sequencing sample was made of blood. These TCRs come from a woman between 25 and 40 years old with Graves' ophthalmopathy.

Many counts were recorded for this clonotype. This chain joins TRBV12-3 or TRBV12-4 and TRBJ1-4, with TRBD1 matching 8 bases. The CDR3 is 14 residues long. The V and J ends lost 6 bases and 5 bases, in that order; junction bases with no gene match: 5. CDR3 region: CASSVRGPNEKLFF. The DNA for the CDR3 is TGTGCCAGCAGCGTCAGGGGGCCCAATGAAAAACTGTTTTTT.

This clonotype was seen repeatedly, ten times or more. This sequence joins TRBV29-1 and TRBJ1-2, with D perhaps matching TRBD1 (5 bases). V lost 5 bases, J lost 2 bases, and 18 bases lay in between. The germline CDR1 and CDR2 sequences are SQVTM and ANQGSEA. This CDR3 region has 15 residues. For the CDR3, the DNA is TGCAGCGTTAAGGGGCAGGGCCAACTCAACTATGGCTACACCTTC. Protein product: CSVKGQGQLNYGYTF. The full variable domain, with the rest looked up from reference TRBV29-1 and TRBJ1-2, is SAVISQKPSRDICQRGTSLTIQCQVDSQVTMMFWYRQQPGQSLTLIATANQGSEATYESGFVIDKFPISRPNLTFSTLTVSNMSPEDSSIYLCSVKGQGQLNYGYTFGSGTRLTVV.

This chain joins TRBV6-1 and TRBJ1-2; TRBD1 matches at 10 bases. CDR1 is MNHNS and CDR2 is SASEGT in the germline V gene. The CDR3 spans 16 residues. V lost 7 bases to trimming and J lost 1 base; unmatched junction nucleotides: 9. CDR3 coding DNA: TGTGCCAGCAAATCCTCCGGGACAGGGGTTAACTATGGCTACACCTTC. The encoded protein is CASKSSGTGVNYGYTF.

This clonotype was recorded many times. V gene TRBV7-9 combines with J gene TRBJ2-7; D gene ambiguous. V was pared by 1 base and J by 2 bases, with 9 bases between. CDR1 SEHNR and CDR2 FQNEAQ come from the germline V gene (reference sequence). The CDR3 is made up of 14 amino acids. The CDR3 is CASSLEGNPYEQYF. DNA of the CDR3: TGTGCCAGCAGCTTAGAAGGGAACCCCTACGAGCAGTACTTC.

There are many counts of this clonotype. The rearrangement joins TRBV3-1 to TRBJ2-1; 9 nucleotides line up with TRBD1. V lost 2 bases to trimming and J lost 6 bases; unmatched junction nucleotides: 5. The CDR3 spans 15 residues. The germline gives CDR1 LGHDT, CDR2 YNNKEL (reference sequence). CDR3 DNA: TGTGCCAGCAGCCAACCGGGACAGGGCAGCAATGAGCAGTTCTTC. As protein: CASSQPGQGSNEQFF.

This clonotype was seen ten or more times. This sequence joins TRBV13 and TRBJ2-7; 7 bases fit TRBD2. Germline CDR1 reads PRHDT; CDR2 reads FYEKMQ (reference sequence). The CDR3 is 15 residues long. The V segment lost 6 bases and the J segment 3 bases; nucleotides outside the gene matches: 11. CDR3 region: CASSLGRDSGYEQYF. In DNA form, the CDR3 reads TGTGCCAGCAGTCTAGGGAGGGACTCCGGCTACGAGCAGTACTTC.

This clonotype showed up many times. This rearrangement joins TRBV3-1 to TRBJ2-7; 12 bases match TRBD2. Looked up from germline, CDR1 is LGHDT and CDR2 is YNNKEL (reference sequence). CDR3 length: 22 amino acids. The J segment lost 0 bases and the V segment lost 0 bases, leaving 18 bases of the junction unmatched. The CDR3 sequence is CASSQDRGPGLAGTLGSYEQYF. In DNA form, the CDR3 reads TGTGCCAGCAGCCAAGATAGGGGCCCTGGACTAGCGGGAACTCTTGGCTCCTACGAGCAGTACTTC.

Ten or more counts support this clonotype. This chain's CDR3 is CASRPRGGDEAFF. CDR3 sequence (DNA): TGTGCCAGCAGGCCCCGGGGGGGAGATGAAGCTTTCTTT. The gene calls are TRBV5-4 and TRBJ1-1; tentatively, D is TRBD1 (5 bases). Trimming stripped 5 bases from V and 7 bases from J, with 15 bases between. The CDR3 is 13 residues long. Germline assignment: CDR1 SGHNT and CDR2 YYREEE (reference sequence).